This T cell receptor beta chain emerged from a study of control samples from healthy donors and cancer patients. Germline assignment: CDR1 PRHDT and CDR2 FYEKMQ (reference sequence). Trimming stripped 2 bases from V and 1 base from J, with 12 bases between. The CDR3 runs 15 residues. Sequenced by immunoSEQ multiplex PCR; TCRdb stores in-frame clones only, minus some. The sample includes about 130,000 clones, 80% to 95% seen only once; the top ten take approximately 6%. The receptor was derived from a man younger than 30 in good health. V and J are TRBV13 and TRBJ2-7; D could derive from TRBD1 or TRBD2 (6 bases each). Material: blood. As DNA, the CDR3 is TGTGCCAGCAGCTTAAGGGGGAGGTGGTCCTACGAGCAGTACTTC. Translating gives CASSLRGRWSYEQYF. Using reference TRBV13 and TRBJ2-7 for the parts outside the CDR3, the full variable domain is AAGVIQSPRHLIKEKRETATLKCYPIPRHDTVYWYQQGPGQDPQFLISFYEKMQSDKGSIPDRFSAQQFSDYHSELNMSSLELGDSALYFCASSLRGRWSYEQYFGPGTRLTVT.